This T cell receptor beta chain was sequenced in a study of blood T cell repertoires in COVID-19. Across the study: The United States, Italy and Spain supplied acute and convalescent COVID-19 samples. From T cells, B-cell-depleted T cells, or PBMCs came the material, which was cDNA or gDNA.

The protocol was immunoSEQ multiplex PCR, while the TCRdb copy is restricted to in-frame clones and leaves out a portion. The table lists more than 110,000 clones, more than 75% of them singletons. Sequenced material: peripheral blood. The source of this sequence is a woman aged 40 to 49 with acute or convalescent COVID-19.

The CDR3 DNA sequence: TGTGCCAGCAGCTTAGGGGGGGGTGATGGGCAGCCCCAGCATTTT. Its translation: CASSLGGGDGQPQHF. The rearrangement links TRBV7-9 to TRBJ1-5, with D possibly TRBD1 on 5 matching bases. Germline V gene sequence: CDR1 SEHNR, CDR2 FQNEAQ (reference sequence). CDR3 length equals 15 residues. Trimming removed 1 base at V and 7 bases at J, with 14 bases between.